This is a list of T cell receptor beta chains from one sample in a study of T cell changes during pregnancy in multiple sclerosis. The table came from immunoSEQ multiplex PCR; TCRdb's copy has only in-frame clones and leaves some out. Among around 92,000 clones listed, about 93% were seen once. The sequencing here drew on peripheral blood, taken in the first trimester of pregnancy. These receptors were obtained from a female donor with multiple sclerosis, enrolled in a pregnancy study. CDR3s include the opening cysteine and the closing phenylalanine or tryptophan. D genes are given only for firm matches. Size is omitted from some rows. Given values are once, few, many or a class for expanded clones.

J gene | D gene | clone size | V gene | CDR3 DNA | CDR3 protein
TRBJ2-1 | - | - | TRBV27 | TGTGCCAGCAGTCCATCAAGGGGGGGGCAAATGGGGAATGAGCAGTTCTTC | CASSPSRGGQMGNEQFF
TRBJ2-7 | - | - | TRBV7-9 | TGTGCCAGCAGCTTGGGACTGCTTGGCGAGCAGTACTTC | CASSLGLLGEQYF
TRBJ2-1 | TRBD2 | - | TRBV19 | TGTGCCAGTACCACCGGACTAGCGGGGGGGGTTGAGCAGTTCTTC | CASTTGLAGGVEQFF
TRBJ1-5 | - | - | TRBV6-1 | TGTGCCAGCAGAATACAGGTTTATAGCAATCAGCCCCAGCATTTT | CASRIQVYSNQPQHF
TRBJ2-7 | TRBD2 | - | TRBV6-5 | TGTGCCAGCAGTTCCCCGGCGGGGGGGCACGACGAGCAGTACTTC | CASSSPAGGHDEQYF
TRBJ2-5 | - | - | TRBV9 | TGTGCCAGCTTCCCCGCGGGGCTAGCGTATGAGACCCAGTACTTC | CASFPAGLAYETQYF
TRBJ1-5 | TRBD1 | - | TRBV6-6 | TGTGCCAGCAGGGGACAGGGTCAGCCCCAGCATTTT | CASRGQGQPQHF
TRBJ2-3 | TRBD2 | - | TRBV11-2 | TGTGCCAGCAGCTTAGTAACGCGGGGGGCCCCAGATACGCAGTATTTT | CASSLVTRGAPDTQYF
TRBJ1-6 | TRBD1 | - | TRBV12-5 | TGTGCTAGTGGTTCCACAATAGGGACAGGGAGCTCCTATAATTCACCCCTCCACTTT | CASGSTIGTGSSYNSPLHF
TRBJ1-3 | - | - | TRBV15 | TGTGCCACCCTCAACGACCGAGGGGGAAACACCATATATTTT | CATLNDRGGNTIYF
TRBJ2-7 | TRBD1 | - | TRBV4-2 | TGTGCCAGCAGCCCCATCGGCGGGGAACCGGGACAGGGCTACGAGCAGTACTTC | CASSPIGGEPGQGYEQYF
TRBJ2-7 | - | - | TRBV9 | TGTGCCAGCAGCGTTGGCGGGCCGGGTTCCTACGAGCAGTACTTC | CASSVGGPGSYEQYF
TRBJ1-3 | - | once | TRBV7-9 | TGTGCCAGCTCGGTGGGACACAACTCTGGAAACACCATATATTTT | CASSVGHNSGNTIYF
TRBJ1-2 | - | - | TRBV30 | TGTGCCTGGAGTGTAGCCTATGGCTACACCTTC | CAWSVAYGYTF
TRBJ2-3 | TRBD2 | - | TRBV9 | TGTGCCAGCAGCGTAGAGGCGGGGGGGCCTAATACGCAGTATTTT | CASSVEAGGPNTQYF
TRBJ2-5 | - | - | TRBV7-7 | TGTGCTAGCAGCTTATCCGGGTCGGCTGTTAAAGAGACCCAGTACTTC | CASSLSGSAVKETQYF
TRBJ2-1 | - | - | TRBV6-1 | TGTGCCAGCATGGAGGGGAAGATCTCCTACAATGAGCAGTTCTTC | CASMEGKISYNEQFF
TRBJ2-1 | TRBD2 | - | TRBV7-3 | TGTGCCAGCAGCGATAGCGGGGAATACAATGAGCAGTTCTTC | CASSDSGEYNEQFF
TRBJ2-2 | TRBD1 | - | TRBV29-1 | TGCAGCATCGGACAGGGTGGGACCGGGGAGCTGTTTTTT | CSIGQGGTGELFF
TRBJ2-1 | - | - | TRBV25-1 | TGTGCCAGCAGTGATTCAGTTTACAATGAGCAGTTCTTC | CASSDSVYNEQFF
TRBJ2-1 | TRBD2 | once | TRBV7-8 | TGTGCCAGCAGCCAAACTAGCGGCCTTTCCTACAATGAGCAGTTCTTC | CASSQTSGLSYNEQFF
TRBJ2-3 | TRBD1 | - | TRBV29-1 | TGCAGCGTTTCCCCCGGGACAGATGCAGATACGCAGTATTTT | CSVSPGTDADTQYF
TRBJ1-1 | - | once | TRBV18 | TGTGCCAGCTCACCCTTGAGGTACGGGGGGAGCACTAACACTGAAGCTTTCTTT | CASSPLRYGGSTNTEAFF
TRBJ1-6 | - | - | TRBV11-2 | TGTGCCAGCAGCTTAGTGGGGGGAAATTCACCCCTCCACTTT | CASSLVGGNSPLHF
TRBJ2-2 | - | once | TRBV2 | TGTGCCAGCAGGACCTTGGCCCTCTCGGGCGGGGAGCTGTTTTTT | CASRTLALSGGELFF
TRBJ1-6 | - | few | TRBV5-4 | TGTGCCAGCAGGATAACAGGGTGGGATGCACCCCTCCACTTT | CASRITGWDAPLHF
TRBJ2-7 | TRBD1 | few | TRBV7-9 | TGTGCCAGCAGCCTTACGGGACAGGGGGCCGAGCAGTACTTC | CASSLTGQGAEQYF
TRBJ1-4 | TRBD1 | once | TRBV30 | TGTGCCTGGAGACCCAACAGGGGAACTAATGAAAAACTGTTTTTT | CAWRPNRGTNEKLFF
TRBJ2-3 | TRBD2 | - | TRBV15 | TGTGCCACCAGCAGAGTCCCCGGGACTAGCTCCGTAGATACGCAGTATTTT | CATSRVPGTSSVDTQYF
TRBJ1-1 | - | - | TRBV7-2 | TGTGCCAGCAGCCCGCCGGGCTGGCAGGGCTCTGAAGCTTTCTTT | CASSPPGWQGSEAFF
TRBJ2-5 | TRBD1 | once | TRBV7-7 | TGTGCTAGCAGCCCTAGCGACAGGGGCCAAGAGACCCAGTACTTC | CASSPSDRGQETQYF
TRBJ2-7 | - | - | TRBV19 | TGTGCCAGTAGGTTACAGAGTAGCTCCTACGAGCAGTACTTC | CASRLQSSSYEQYF
TRBJ2-4 | TRBD2 | - | TRBV7-2 | TGTGCCAGCAGCTCCTACGGACTAGCGGGGGCCCCCAACATTCAGTACTTC | CASSSYGLAGAPNIQYF
TRBJ2-3 | - | - | TRBV2 | TGTGCCAGCAGTGACCGAGATACGCAGTATTTT | CASSDRDTQYF
TRBJ1-1 | - | - | TRBV29-1 | TGCAGCGTTGAAGTCCTTCAGACAGGGAACACTGAAGCTTTCTTT | CSVEVLQTGNTEAFF
TRBJ1-1 | - | - | TRBV6-5 | TGTGCCAGCAGTTACTCTGACAGTACTGAAGCTTTCTTT | CASSYSDSTEAFF
TRBJ2-7 | TRBD2 | once | TRBV6-6 | TGTGCCAGCAGGAGGCCCTCGGGGGGGCTTGAGCAGTACTTC | CASRRPSGGLEQYF
TRBJ2-2 | - | - | TRBV7-6 | TGTGCCAGCAGCTTTCAATATAGTACCGGGGAGCTGTTTTTT | CASSFQYSTGELFF
TRBJ1-1 | TRBD1 | - | TRBV7-9 | TGTGCCAGCAGCTTGGACACAGGGGTTTGGACTGAAGCTTTCTTT | CASSLDTGVWTEAFF
TRBJ1-4 | - | - | TRBV6-1 | TGTGCCAGCAGTGAATTGCCCGGGACCGCGGGGGGTGAAAAACTGTTTTTT | CASSELPGTAGGEKLFF
TRBJ1-2 | - | - | TRBV10-3 | TGTGCCATCAGTGAGTTGACAGGCGGCTACACCTTC | CAISELTGGYTF
TRBJ2-3 | TRBD2 | - | TRBV7-8 | TGTGCCAGCAGCTTAGAGCCTAGCGGGGGGGCCGGTACAGATACGCAGTATTTT | CASSLEPSGGAGTDTQYF
TRBJ2-6 | TRBD1 | - | TRBV29-1 | TGCAGCGTTTCACCGGGACAGGGTACCGGGGCCAACGTCCTGACTTTC | CSVSPGQGTGANVLTF
TRBJ1-2 | - | - | TRBV29-1 | TGCAGCGCTAGGGACTCAACTAATTTCAAGGGCTACACCTTC | CSARDSTNFKGYTF
TRBJ2-2 | TRBD1 | few | TRBV7-3 | TGTGCCAGCAGCCGATCTGGACAGGGACTCACCGGGGAGCTGTTTTTT | CASSRSGQGLTGELFF
TRBJ2-7 | TRBD2 | - | TRBV5-1 | TGCGCCAGCAGCTCCCCTCAGGGTAGCGGGGATCCCTACGAGCAGTACTTC | CASSSPQGSGDPYEQYF
TRBJ1-1 | - | - | TRBV29-1 | TGCAGCGGGGGGGGTGGGGACACTGAAGCTTTCTTT | CSGGGGDTEAFF
TRBJ1-2 | TRBD1 | - | TRBV6-6 | TGTGCCAGCAGTTACGGACAGGGAGTCCCCTATGGCTACACCTTC | CASSYGQGVPYGYTF
TRBJ2-7 | - | - | TRBV10-3 | TGTGCCATCAGCCCCGACTACCCCTACGAGCAGTACTTC | CAISPDYPYEQYF
TRBJ2-3 | TRBD2 | - | TRBV6-5 | TGTGCCAGCAGGCGCGGGGGGATAAGAGATACGCAGTATTTT | CASRRGGIRDTQYF
TRBJ2-7 | - | - | TRBV10-3 | TGTGCCATCAGTGAGCCCCAGCTCCGGGGTAGGCACGAGCAGTACTTC | CAISEPQLRGRHEQYF